Shown below are 32 T cell receptor beta chains from a single sample sequenced in a study of T cells in Graves' hyperthyroidism and ophthalmopathy. Researchers took RNA transcripts and amplified the TCR beta CDR3 regions from them. The HTBI primer set drove a first-round RT-PCR of the TCR CDR3. TCRdb processed the multiplex PCR reads anew with MiXCR; each CDR3 protein has one entry. This sample has some 510,000 distinct CDR3 sequences, with roughly 46% found just once. The material sequenced was peripheral blood or thyroid tissue (not recorded which). These receptors came from a woman aged 18-30 years with Graves' hyperthyroidism.

The rearrangement joins TRBV9 to TRBJ2-6, with unresolved D. Germline V CDR1 and CDR2: SGDLS, YYNGEE. Trimming pared 2 bases from V and 4 bases from J, leaving 13 bases between. The CDR3 is made up of 16 amino acids. The CDR3 DNA sequence: TGTGCCAGCAGCGTCGATGGCCGGGCCGGGGCCAACGTCCTGACTTTC. Amino acids: CASSVDGRAGANVLTF.

The CDR3 coding sequence is TGTGCTGGCTACCGGGACAGGAACACTGAAGCTTTCTTT. It translates to CAGYRDRNTEAFF. The V and J genes are TRBV7-3 and TRBJ1-1; 7 bases are shared with TRBD1. The germline gives CDR1 SGHTA, CDR2 FQGTGA. The CDR3 is made up of 13 amino acids. Supplemented by reference TRBV7-3 and TRBJ1-1, the full variable domain reads GAGVSQTPSNKVTEKGKYVELRCDPISGHTALYWYRQSLGQGPEFLIYFQGTGAADDSGLPNDRFFAVRPEGSVSTLKIQRTERGDSAVYLCAGYRDRNTEAFFGQGTRLTVV.

The chain recombines TRBV24-1 with TRBJ2-7; 14 bases fit TRBD2. Trimming removed 3 bases from V and 7 bases from J; junction bases left unmatched: 7. CDR3 length: 16 amino acids. Per germline, CDR1 KGHDR and CDR2 SFDVKD. CDR3 loop: CATSDPVTSGRDEQYF. The CDR3 nucleotides are TGTGCCACCAGTGATCCGGTGACTAGCGGGAGGGATGAGCAGTACTTC.

The chain uses TRBV2 and TRBJ2-7; D possibly corresponds to TRBD2 (7 bases). Deletions cut 0 bases from V and 2 bases from J, with 20 bases between. Germline CDR1 reads SNHLY; CDR2 reads FYNNEI. The CDR3 extends over 18 amino acids. In DNA form, the CDR3 reads TGTGCCAGCAGTGAAGCGCGGGGGCGGAGGGGCGGCCCCTACGAGCAGTACTTC. It codes for CASSEARGRRGGPYEQYF.

The gene calls are TRBV2 and TRBJ1-4; D is ambiguous. This CDR3 has 11 amino acids. The germline CDR1 and CDR2 sequences are SNHLY and FYNNEI. V lost 6 bases and J lost 13, with 12 bases in between. The CDR3 DNA is TGTGCCAGCAGAACCGGGAAAATACTGTTTTTT. Protein sequence: CASRTGKILFF.

This clonotype was counted a few times. The chain links TRBV7-9 to TRBJ1-1; D uncertain. V was clipped by 1 base and J by 1 base, with 7 bases between them. The germline CDR1 and CDR2 sequences are SEHNR and FQNEAQ (reference sequence). This CDR3 is 14 amino acids long. The CDR3 is CASSLDWQNTEAFF. For the CDR3, the DNA is TGTGCCAGCAGCTTAGACTGGCAGAACACTGAAGCTTTCTTT.

This CDR3 is CSVGHTTDRGAFF. The CDR3 DNA is TGCAGCGTAGGACACACTACGGACAGGGGGGCTTTCTTT. The chain links TRBV29-1 to TRBJ1-1; 10 bases match TRBD1. The CDR3 length is 13 residues. The germline gives CDR1 SQVTM, CDR2 ANQGSEA. Unmatched junction bases numbered 12, after V lost 6 bases and J lost 11 bases. The full variable domain, in which reference TRBV29-1 and TRBJ1-1 provide the parts outside the CDR3, is SAVISQKPSRDICQRGTSLTIQCQVDSQVTMMFWYRQQPGQSLTLIATANQGSEATYESGFVIDKFPISRPNLTFSTLTVSNMSPEDSSIYLCSVGHTTDRGAFFGQGTRLTVV.

The chain carries TRBV10-3 and TRBJ2-5, with 8 bases matching TRBD1. Trimming took 7 bases from V and 2 from J; bases not matched to a gene: 12. The CDR3 has 16 amino acids. Germline V CDR1 and CDR2: ENHRY, SYGVKD. The CDR3 bases are TGTGCCATCAACAACCCTACAGGGGGTAAACAAGAGACCCAGTACTTC. It translates to CAINNPTGGKQETQYF.

V is TRBV6-5 and J is TRBJ2-7; D gene uncertain. In germline, CDR1 is MNHEY, CDR2 SVGAGI. The CDR3 length is 17 residues. V lost 2 bases, J lost 0 bases, and 17 bases lay in between. CDR3 DNA sequence: TGTGCCAGCAGTTACAATACTCCCAGGCGATTCTCCTACGAGCAGTACTTC. Translation: CASSYNTPRRFSYEQYF.

The chain combines TRBV7-2 with TRBJ2-3; D not certain. Germline values: CDR1 SGHTA, CDR2 FQGNSA. The CDR3 covers 14 residues. The V gene lost 6 bases and the J gene lost 4 bases, with 14 bases spanning the gap. DNA for the CDR3: TGTGCCAGCAGAACAATACCGGGCCCAGATACGCAGTATTTT. This encodes CASRTIPGPDTQYF.

This clonotype was observed once. The V gene is TRBV7-9, the J gene TRBJ2-7; TRBD2 matches 10 bases. Trimming at V came to 0 bases and at J to 6 bases, leaving 5 bases not matched to a gene. This CDR3 comprises 15 residues. Looked up from germline, CDR1 is SEHNR and CDR2 is FQNEAQ (reference sequence). The CDR3 nucleotides read TGTGCCAGCAGCTTAGCCCCGCTAGCGGGAGCCGAGCAGTACTTC. Its translation: CASSLAPLAGAEQYF.

V and J are TRBV20-1 and TRBJ2-5; perhaps TRBD2 as D (7 bases). The closer fit of TRBJ2-7 to the DNA end suggests the J call may be wrong. The CDR3 length is 13 residues. Germline CDR1 DFQATT, CDR2 SNEGSKA (reference sequence). The CDR3 sequence: CSALPGDYYEQYF. CDR3 in DNA: TGCAGTGCCCTCCCAGGGGACTACTACGAGCAGTACTTC.

This clonotype was observed many times. The chain employs TRBV2 and TRBJ2-5; D might be TRBD2 (5 bases). Germline CDR1 SNHLY, CDR2 FYNNEI. The CDR3 spans 13 residues. The V gene lost 5 bases and the J gene lost 7 bases, with 14 bases spanning the gap. Here the CDR3 reads CASSPSGMGTQYF. For the CDR3, the DNA is TGTGCCAGCAGTCCAAGCGGTATGGGGACCCAGTACTTC.

This clonotype has more than one count but fewer than ten. The CDR3 loop reads CSARDPLAGETQYF. CDR3 nucleotides: TGCAGTGCTAGAGATCCCCTAGCAGGGGAGACCCAGTACTTC. This rearrangement joins TRBV20-1 to TRBJ2-5; D tentatively fits TRBD1 or TRBD2 (5 bases each). The CDR3 contains 14 residues. Trimming shortened V by 0 bases and J by 5 bases, and 13 bases separated the two germline ends. In germline, CDR1 is DFQATT, CDR2 SNEGSKA (reference sequence).

The table lists this clonotype with a few counts. In DNA form, the CDR3 reads TGCGCCAGCAGCCAAGACGGTCAGCCCCAGCATTTT. Translating gives CASSQDGQPQHF. The chain links TRBV4-1 to TRBJ1-5; the D is unclear. The CDR3 length is 12 residues. V was clipped by 0 bases and J by 6 bases, with 3 bases between them. Looked up from germline, CDR1 is MGHRA and CDR2 is YSYEKL.

In this sample, this clonotype turned up many times. The chain couples TRBV7-8 to TRBJ2-7; D remains ambiguous. The CDR3 length is 12 residues. V lost 3 bases and J 6 bases, leaving 9 bases between the germline ends. Germline CDR1 is SGHVS and CDR2 is FQNEAQ. The CDR3 region is CASSLVPGEQYF. The CDR3 DNA reads as TGTGCCAGCAGCTTGGTACCGGGCGAGCAGTACTTC.

The chain couples TRBV19 to TRBJ2-7; 10 nucleotides align to TRBD1. This CDR3 is 16 amino acids long. The ends lost 9 bases at V and 3 bases at J; junction bases unmatched: 14. Germline V gives CDR1 LNHDA, CDR2 SQIVND (reference sequence). CDR3 coding DNA: TGTGCCAGCAGCTCGACCGGGACAGGGGACGGCTACGAGCAGTACTTC. This codes for CASSSTGTGDGYEQYF.

This clonotype was recorded many times. J is TRBJ2-2 and V is TRBV10-3; 9 bases align to TRBD1. The V gene's germline CDR1 is ENHRY and CDR2 SYGVKD. This CDR3 region has 15 residues. Trimming removed 6 bases from V and 4 bases from J; junction bases left unmatched: 6. CDR3 sequence: CAISGTGPGTGELFF. CDR3 bases: TGTGCCATCAGCGGGACAGGGCCGGGCACCGGGGAGCTGTTTTTT.

In regard to this clonotype: A much more abundant neighbour one base away suggests this may be a read error. The V call is TRBV20-1, the J call TRBJ2-2, with 8 bases fitting TRBD2. With 1 base clipped from V and 5 bases from J, the junction kept 0 bases outside the gene matches. Per germline, CDR1 DFQATT and CDR2 SNEGSKA (reference sequence). The CDR3 runs 13 residues. The CDR3 coding sequence is TGCAGTGCTAGAGGCGGGGGGACCGGGGAGCTGTTTTTT. This codes for CSARGGGTGELFF.

To note about this clonotype: A read error may produce the germline difference seen at one junction end. This chain links TRBV29-1 with TRBJ2-7, with no clear D. This CDR3 is 11 amino acids long. The V gene's germline CDR1 is SQVTM and CDR2 ANQGSEA. The CDR3 protein is CSVEAGYERYF. The DNA of the CDR3 is TGCAGCGTTGAGGCCGGATACGAGCGGTACTTC.

V is TRBV9 and J is TRBJ1-1; weak D call: TRBD1 (5 bases). Germline V gene lookup returns CDR1 SGDLS and CDR2 YYNGEE. V lost 0 bases, J lost 5 bases, and 11 bases lay in between. The CDR3 runs 14 residues. DNA of the CDR3: TGTGCCAGCAGCGTAGCTCAGGGTTGGACTGAAGCTTTCTTT. Residues: CASSVAQGWTEAFF.

This clonotype has just a few counts. The chain carries TRBV2 and TRBJ2-5; D remains ambiguous. Germline V lookup: CDR1 SNHLY, CDR2 FYNNEI. Trimming removed 5 bases at V and 3 bases at J, with 13 bases between. The CDR3 totals 14 residues. CDR3 in amino acids: CASSLWTKKETQYF. CDR3 coding DNA: TGTGCCAGCAGTTTATGGACCAAGAAAGAGACCCAGTACTTC.

The J gene is TRBJ2-7, the V gene TRBV2; 8 bases map to TRBD1. Germline lookup yields CDR1 SNHLY and CDR2 FYNNEI. CDR3 size: 14 residues. V trimming: 4 bases; J trimming: 2 bases; junction bases outside the gene matches: 4. The CDR3 nucleotides are TGTGCCAGCAGTGGAAAACAGGGGGCCTACGAGCAGTACTTC. It specifies CASSGKQGAYEQYF.

The chain recombines TRBV2 with TRBJ1-2; D not certain. CDR3 length: 14 residues. V lost 1 base and J lost 6, with 12 bases in between. In germline, CDR1 is SNHLY, CDR2 FYNNEI. As DNA, the CDR3 is TGTGCCAGCAGTGAAGTGGGAGGTATGGATGGCTACACCTTC. Translated, it gives CASSEVGGMDGYTF.

In DNA form, the CDR3 reads TGCAGCGTTGAAGGTAAGTACTATGGCTACACCTTC. Amino acid sequence: CSVEGKYYGYTF. The genes are TRBV29-1 and TRBJ1-2; D is unresolved. V lost 1 base and J 3 bases, leaving 6 bases between the germline ends. Germline V gene lookup returns CDR1 SQVTM and CDR2 ANQGSEA. The CDR3 totals 12 residues.

This clonotype occurred a few times. This chain joins TRBV20-1 and TRBJ2-6, with D perhaps matching TRBD1 (6 bases). The germline V gene has CDR1 DFQATT and CDR2 SNEGSKA (reference sequence). The CDR3 is made up of 16 amino acids. The V gene lost 6 bases and the J gene lost 2 bases, with 17 bases spanning the gap. CDR3 sequence reads: CSADGRGTAGANVLTF. The DNA of the CDR3 is TGCAGTGCGGACGGTAGGGGGACCGCTGGGGCCAACGTCCTGACTTTC.

The chain is built from TRBV6-1 and TRBJ1-2; TRBD1 agrees at 10 bases. The CDR3 extends over 13 amino acids. CDR1 is MNHNS and CDR2 is SASEGT in the germline V gene. The V and J ends lost 6 bases and 5 bases, in that order; junction bases with no gene match: 3. This chain's CDR3 is CASRRTGGYGYTF. DNA for the CDR3: TGTGCCAGCAGGCGGACAGGGGGTTATGGCTACACCTTC.

The chain couples TRBV6-1 to TRBJ1-1, with a weak D call TRBD1 (6 bases). Trimming removed 4 bases from V and 0 bases from J, with 12 bases in between. CDR1 MNHNS and CDR2 SASEGT come from the germline V gene. This CDR3 has 15 residues. This chain's CDR3 is CASSGADSLNTEAFF. In DNA form, the CDR3 reads TGTGCCAGCAGTGGGGCGGACAGCCTGAACACTGAAGCTTTCTTT.

This clonotype has only one observation. The V gene is TRBV19, the J gene TRBJ1-6; tentatively, D is TRBD1 (6 bases). CDR1 and CDR2 (germline): LNHDA, SQIVND (reference sequence). Between the trimmed V and J ends, which lost 5 bases and 7 bases, there was a span of 18 bases. CDR3 length: 16 amino acids. CDR3 loop: CASSDLGTRVNSPLHF. The CDR3 DNA follows: TGTGCCAGTAGTGACCTCGGGACAAGGGTCAATTCACCCCTCCACTTT.

This chain's CDR3 is CASSPPGGSPVYEQYF. The CDR3 DNA reads as TGTGCCAGCAGCCCGCCGGGCGGGAGCCCAGTCTACGAGCAGTACTTC. V is TRBV7-2 and J is TRBJ2-7; 7 nucleotides align to TRBD2. Per the germline V gene, CDR1 is SGHTA and CDR2 is FQGNSA. The CDR3 is 16 amino acids. The V gene end was trimmed by 5 bases and the J gene end by 3 bases; junction bases not matched to a gene: 13.

This clonotype appeared many times. CDR3: CASNTLQETQYF. CDR3 nucleotides: TGTGCCAGCAATACGCTCCAAGAGACCCAGTACTTC. The gene calls are TRBV2 and TRBJ2-5, with D hard to call. This CDR3 spans 12 amino acids. Germline V gene data show CDR1 as SNHLY and CDR2 as FYNNEI. V shed 7 bases and J shed 1 base, with 7 bases lying between them. Using reference TRBV2 and TRBJ2-5 for the parts outside the CDR3, the full variable domain is EPEVTQTPSHQVTQMGQEVILRCVPISNHLYFYWYRQILGQKVEFLVSFYNNEISEKSEIFDDQFSVERPDGSNFTLKIRSTKLEDSAMYFCASNTLQETQYFGPGTRLLVL.

The rearrangement joins TRBV5-1 to TRBJ2-5; 9 nucleotides agree with TRBD1. V lost 5 bases, J lost 0 bases, and 5 bases stayed unmatched. CDR1 is SGHRS and CDR2 is YFSETQ in the germline V gene. The CDR3 loop spans 15 amino acids. The CDR3, as DNA: TGCGCCAGCAGATTACAGGGGGCACACCAAGAGACCCAGTACTTC. This translates into CASRLQGAHQETQYF.